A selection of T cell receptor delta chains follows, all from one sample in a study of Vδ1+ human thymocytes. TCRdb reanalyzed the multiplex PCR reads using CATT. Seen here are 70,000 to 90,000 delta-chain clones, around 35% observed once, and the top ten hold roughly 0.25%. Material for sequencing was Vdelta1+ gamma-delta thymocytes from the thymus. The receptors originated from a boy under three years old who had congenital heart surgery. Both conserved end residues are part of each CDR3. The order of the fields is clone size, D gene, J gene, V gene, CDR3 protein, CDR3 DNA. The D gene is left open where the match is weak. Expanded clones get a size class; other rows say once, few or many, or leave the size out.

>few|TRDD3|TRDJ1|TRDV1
CALGELMPSYAFRTGGYRTLYTDKLIF
TGTGCTCTTGGGGAACTGATGCCTTCCTACGCCTTCCGTACTGGGGGATACCGGACTCTGTACACCGATAAACTCATCTTT
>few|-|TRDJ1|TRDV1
CALGVRTSEPKCPKLIF
TGTGCTCTTGGAGTTCGTACTTCTGAGCCCAAATGCCCTAAACTCATCTTT
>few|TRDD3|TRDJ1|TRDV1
CALGDALPGGYLHYYTDKLIF
TGTGCTCTTGGGGATGCCCTTCCCGGGGGATACCTCCACTACTACACCGATAAACTCATCTTT
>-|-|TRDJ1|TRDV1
CALGGLRLPPTGDKLIF
TGTGCTCTTGGGGGTCTTCGACTACCCCCGACGGGAGATAAACTCATCTTT
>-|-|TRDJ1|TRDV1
CALGELVFLPYWGYTDKLIF
TGTGCTCTTGGGGAACTAGTCTTCCTCCCGTACTGGGGATACACCGATAAACTCATCTTT
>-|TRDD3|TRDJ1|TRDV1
CALGELGTKRSTGGPTDKLIF
TGTGCTCTTGGGGAACTAGGCACCAAACGCAGTACTGGGGGACCCACCGATAAACTCATCTTT
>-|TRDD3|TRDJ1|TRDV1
CALGARPWPVTGGRLTDKLIF
TGTGCTCTTGGGGCCCGGCCTTGGCCGGTTACTGGGGGACGCCTCACCGATAAACTCATCTTT
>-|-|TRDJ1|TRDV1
CALVVPLGEGKLIF
TGTGCTCTTGTGGTCCCTCTCGGGGAGGGTAAACTCATCTTT
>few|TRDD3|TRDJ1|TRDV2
CACDTSTGGYTDKLIF
TGTGCCTGTGACACGAGTACTGGGGGATACACCGATAAACTCATCTTT
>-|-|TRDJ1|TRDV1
CALGDSICQLGDFEETDKLIF
TGTGCTCTTGGGGACTCCATTTGCCAACTCGGGGATTTCGAAGAAACCGATAAACTCATCTTT
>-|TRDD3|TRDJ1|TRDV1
CALGELPVDYSYGGYSADKLIF
TGTGCTCTTGGGGAACTTCCCGTCGATTATTCCTATGGGGGATACTCCGCCGATAAACTCATCTTT
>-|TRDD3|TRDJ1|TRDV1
CALGESFPVLGDADKLIF
TGTGCTCTTGGGGAATCTTTCCCCGTACTGGGGGACGCCGATAAACTCATCTTT
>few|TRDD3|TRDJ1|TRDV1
CALGELFHIWGMRWTDKLIF
TGTGCTCTTGGGGAACTGTTCCATATCTGGGGGATGAGGTGGACCGATAAACTCATCTTT
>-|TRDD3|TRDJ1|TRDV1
CALGELMRFTRTGGYAAYTDKLIF
TGTGCTCTTGGGGAACTGATGCGGTTCACCCGTACTGGGGGATACGCGGCGTACACCGATAAACTCATCTTT
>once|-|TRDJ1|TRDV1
CALGELPPTPRTDKLIF
TGTGCTCTTGGGGAATTACCCCCTACCCCTCGCACCGATAAACTCATCTTT
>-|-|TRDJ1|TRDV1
CALGDFPLRIWATDKLIF
TGTGCTCTTGGGGACTTTCCTCTACGGATTTGGGCCACCGATAAACTCATCTTT
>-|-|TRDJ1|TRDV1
CALGESPYTKGSDKLIF
TGTGCTCTTGGGGAATCCCCCTACACCAAGGGGAGCGATAAACTCATCTTT
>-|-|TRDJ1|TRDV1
CALGERSLPSTGDLTDKLIF
TGTGCTCTTGGGGAACGGAGTCTTCCTTCTACTGGGGACCTCACCGATAAACTCATCTTT
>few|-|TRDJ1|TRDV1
CALGELSLHQYWMYTDKLIF
TGTGCTCTTGGGGAACTATCCCTCCACCAGTACTGGATGTACACCGATAAACTCATCTTT
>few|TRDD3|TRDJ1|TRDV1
CALGELPLLGVLPYTDKLIF
TGTGCTCTTGGGGAACTCCCACTACTGGGGGTCTTACCCTACACCGATAAACTCATCTTT
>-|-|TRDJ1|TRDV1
CALGEPEMIVWGTDKLIF
TGTGCTCTTGGGGAGCCGGAGATGATCGTGTGGGGGACCGATAAACTCATCTTT